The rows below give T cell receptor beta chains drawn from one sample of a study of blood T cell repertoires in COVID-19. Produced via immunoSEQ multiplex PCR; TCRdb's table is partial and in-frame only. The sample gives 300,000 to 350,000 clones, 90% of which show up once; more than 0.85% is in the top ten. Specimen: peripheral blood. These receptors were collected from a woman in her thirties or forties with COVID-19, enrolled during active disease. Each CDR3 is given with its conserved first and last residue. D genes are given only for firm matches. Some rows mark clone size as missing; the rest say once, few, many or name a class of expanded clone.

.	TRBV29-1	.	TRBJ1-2	TGCAGCGTTGACAGGATATATGGCTACACCTTC	CSVDRIYGYTF
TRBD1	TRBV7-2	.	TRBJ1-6	TGTGCCAGCAGCTTACTTTCACCCGGGACAGGCCGTTTCAATTCACCCCTCCACTTT	CASSLLSPGTGRFNSPLHF
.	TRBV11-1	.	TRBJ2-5	TGTGCCAGCAGGCACCTAGGCGGTAAAGAGACCCAGTACTTC	CASRHLGGKETQYF
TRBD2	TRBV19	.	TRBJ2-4	TGTGCCAGTAGTCCGCCCGGGACTAGCGGGCCCCTTCAGTACTTC	CASSPPGTSGPLQYF
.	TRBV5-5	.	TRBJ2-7	TGTGCCAGCAGCCAGGGTGCCTACGAGCAGTACTTC	CASSQGAYEQYF
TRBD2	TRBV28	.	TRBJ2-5	TGTGCCAGCGGTCCGGCGGGAGGGCCATTAAGAGAGACCCAGTACTTC	CASGPAGGPLRETQYF
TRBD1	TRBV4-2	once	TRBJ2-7	TGTGCCAGCAGCCAAGATAGGGACAGCAGCTCCTACGAGCAGTACTTC	CASSQDRDSSSYEQYF
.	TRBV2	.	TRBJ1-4	TGTGCCAGCAGTGACCTGACAGGAGGAAATGAAAAACTGTTTTTT	CASSDLTGGNEKLFF
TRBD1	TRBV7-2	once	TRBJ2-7	TGTGCCAGCAGCTTAGTTAAGGGACAGGGTAACTACGAGCAGTACTTC	CASSLVKGQGNYEQYF
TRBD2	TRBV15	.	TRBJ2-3	TGTGCCACCAGCATAGGAGCGGGGGGTTTCACAGATACGCAGTATTTT	CATSIGAGGFTDTQYF
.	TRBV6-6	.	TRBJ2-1	TGTGCCAGCACCATGGACTTTTCCTACAATGAGCAGTTCTTC	CASTMDFSYNEQFF
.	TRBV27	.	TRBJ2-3	TGTGCCAGCAGTTCCACAGAGTACACAGATACGCAGTATTTT	CASSSTEYTDTQYF
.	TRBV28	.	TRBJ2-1	TGTGCCACCAACGACAGGAGCTCCTACAATGAGCAGTTCTTC	CATNDRSSYNEQFF
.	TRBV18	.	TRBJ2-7	TGTGCCAGCTCACTCCGGGAAACCTACGAGCAGTACTTC	CASSLRETYEQYF
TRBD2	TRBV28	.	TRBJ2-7	TGTGCCAGCAGTTGGGAGGGGTACGAGCAGTACTTC	CASSWEGYEQYF